One and the same sample provided the 23 T cell receptor beta chains below, sequenced in a study of CD8 T cells in ankylosing spondylitis. TCRdb processed the 5' RACE reads anew with MiXCR; each CDR3 protein has one entry. The sample consists of a few hundred thousand distinct CDR3 sequences, roughly 10% of them appearing once. The sample was blood, either unsorted or a sorted T cell fraction (not recorded which). The receptor source for this set is a male donor with ankylosing spondylitis or in good health (not recorded which).

In regard to this clonotype: A read error may produce the germline difference seen at one junction end. The chain combines TRBV7-8 with TRBJ2-7; unclear D gene. CDR1 is SGHVS, CDR2 FQNEAQ, per germline. The CDR3 spans 12 residues. Written as DNA, the CDR3 is TGTGCCAGCAGCCGGAGCTCCTACGCGCAGTACTTC. Translated: CASSRSSYAQYF.

The rearrangement links TRBV12-3 or TRBV12-4 to TRBJ2-1; 7 bases are a match to TRBD2. J gave up 7 bases and V 6 bases, and 3 bases lay outside the gene matches. The CDR3 runs to 12 residues. The CDR3 sequence is CASRLATNEQFF. The CDR3 nucleotides are TGTGCCAGCAGACTAGCGACGAATGAGCAGTTCTTC.

This clonotype has ten or more counts. V is TRBV20-1 and J is TRBJ1-1, with TRBD1 matching 9 bases. The V segment lost 5 bases and the J segment 11 bases; nucleotides outside the gene matches: 12. The CDR3 length is 13 residues. Looked up from germline, CDR1 is DFQATT and CDR2 is SNEGSKA (reference sequence). The CDR3: CSAVAPGQGLAFF. CDR3 nucleotide sequence: TGCAGTGCTGTAGCTCCGGGACAGGGACTCGCTTTCTTT.

This clonotype was seen at least ten times. The V call is TRBV7-3, the J call TRBJ2-1; the D is unclear. This CDR3 has 15 residues. The germline V and J ends were trimmed by 4 bases and 3 bases, with 13 bases remaining between them. Looked up from germline, CDR1 is SGHTA and CDR2 is FQGTGA. CDR3 coding DNA: TGTGCCAGCAGCTCCCTTAAATTGGGCTACAATGAGCAGTTCTTC. It is translated as CASSSLKLGYNEQFF.

The rearrangement joins TRBV3-1 to TRBJ2-1, with D maybe TRBD2 (5 bases). The CDR3 is 14 amino acids. V shed 5 bases and J shed 2 bases, with 10 bases lying between them. CDR1 LGHDT and CDR2 YNNKEL come from the germline V gene (reference sequence). The CDR3: CASSFMGAYNEQFF. The CDR3 nucleotides are TGTGCCAGCAGCTTCATGGGAGCCTACAATGAGCAGTTCTTC.

This clonotype was detected ten times or more. This chain connects TRBV6-5 to TRBJ1-2; TRBD1 is a possible D gene (6 bases). This CDR3 spans 18 amino acids. With 0 bases removed from V and 0 bases from J, the gap between germline ends came to 17 bases. The V gene's germline CDR1 is MNHEY and CDR2 SVGAGI. CDR3 protein: CASSYSPRQVVANYGYTF. CDR3 coding DNA: TGTGCCAGCAGTTACTCACCCAGACAGGTTGTCGCTAACTATGGCTACACCTTC.

This clonotype has a count of ten or more. V and J are TRBV5-1 and TRBJ1-1; D is possibly TRBD1 (5 bases). This CDR3 is built from 14 residues. V lost 0 bases, J lost 14 bases, and 20 bases lay in between. Germline V gene data show CDR1 as SGHRS and CDR2 as YFSETQ. In DNA form, the CDR3 reads TGCGCCAGCAGCTTGGCCGCGACGGACCCGAGGGGATTCTTT. This gives the protein CASSLAATDPRGFF.

In this sample, this clonotype turned up many times. The CDR3 loop reads CASSPGTGTGEYTQYF. CDR3 DNA sequence: TGCGCCAGCAGCCCTGGGACCGGGACAGGGGAATATACGCAGTATTTT. The V call is TRBV5-1, the J call TRBJ2-3; 10 bases are a match to TRBD1. V shed 4 bases, J shed 7 bases, and the junction held 12 bases outside the gene matches. Germline V gene lookup returns CDR1 SGHRS and CDR2 YFSETQ. This CDR3 is 16 amino acids long.

This clonotype was detected ten times or more. The chain recombines TRBV20-1 with TRBJ2-1; 9 bases are a match to TRBD2. J lost 15 bases, V lost 0 bases, and 9 bases had no gene match. CDR1 is DFQATT and CDR2 is SNEGSKA in the germline V gene (reference sequence). CDR3 length equals 13 residues. The CDR3 DNA is TGCAGTGCTAGAGATCCTGAAGCGGGAGGCCGGTTCTTC. This gives the protein CSARDPEAGGRFF.

The V gene is TRBV11-2, the J gene TRBJ2-6; D gene unclear. V lost 1 base and J lost 4, with 8 bases in between. This CDR3 has 15 residues. Germline CDR1 and CDR2: SGHAT and FQNNGV. In DNA, the CDR3 is TGTGCCAGCAGCTTAGGGCGGTCAGGGGCCAACGTCCTGACTTTC. This translates into CASSLGRSGANVLTF.

This clonotype came up many times. The rearrangement links TRBV29-1 to TRBJ1-1, with a weak D call TRBD1 (5 bases). The germline CDR1 and CDR2 sequences are SQVTM and ANQGSEA. Trimming took off 6 bases at V and 0 bases at J, with 8 bases between the two ends. CDR3 length: 12 residues. The chain's CDR3 is CSVGTMNTEAFF. CDR3 nucleotide sequence: TGCAGCGTGGGGACTATGAACACTGAAGCTTTCTTT.

About this clonotype: The junction departs from the called germline gene at one end, perhaps through a read error. Written as DNA, the CDR3 is TGCTGTGCTAGAGAGCCAAACCGGGACAGGGGGACCTACGAGCAGTACTTC. Its protein is CCAREPNRDRGTYEQYF. The chain links TRBV20-1 to TRBJ2-7, with 11 bases aligning to TRBD1. In germline, CDR1 is DFQATT, CDR2 SNEGSKA (reference sequence). The CDR3 length is 17 residues.

This clonotype appeared many times. The chain employs TRBV6-1 and TRBJ1-2; D ambiguous. The germline CDR1 and CDR2 sequences are MNHNS and SASEGT. The V and J ends lost 5 bases and 4 bases respectively, with 14 bases between them. The CDR3 spans 14 residues. CDR3: CASSPVRATYGYTF. DNA of the CDR3: TGTGCCAGCAGTCCGGTCAGAGCAACCTATGGCTACACCTTC.

This chain connects TRBV7-8 to TRBJ2-5; TRBD1 matches 7 bases. Per germline, CDR1 SGHVS and CDR2 FQNEAQ. V lost 2 bases to trimming and J lost 2 bases; unmatched junction nucleotides: 5. CDR3 size: 15 residues. Written as DNA, the CDR3 is TGTGCCAGCAGCTTACCGGGACAGTTACAAGAGACCCAGTACTTC. Translated, it gives CASSLPGQLQETQYF. Using reference TRBV7-8 and TRBJ2-5 for the parts outside the CDR3, the full variable domain is GAGVSQSPRYKVAKRGQDVALRCDPISGHVSLFWYQQALGQGPEFLTYFQNEAQLDKSGLPSDRFFAERPEGSVSTLKIQRTQQEDSAVYLCASSLPGQLQETQYFGPGTRLLVL.

This clonotype was counted at least ten times. The rearrangement links TRBV15 to TRBJ1-5; tentatively, D is TRBD1 (6 bases). Germline CDR1 reads LNHNV; CDR2 reads YYDKDF (reference sequence). Trimming shortened V by 9 bases and J by 5 bases, and 20 bases separated the two germline ends. The CDR3 spans 15 residues. The CDR3 bases are TGTGCCACGGCTCCAAGAAGGGGGAACGATCAGCCCCAGCATTTT. This sequence encodes CATAPRRGNDQPQHF.

This clonotype was detected ten times or more. The chain has TRBV5-1 and TRBJ2-1, with 10 positions matching TRBD2. The CDR3 runs to 14 residues. V lost 7 bases to trimming and J lost 9 bases; unmatched junction nucleotides: 10. Germline CDR1 is SGHRS and CDR2 is YFSETQ. The CDR3 spells CASLSSGSSAEQFF. Written as DNA, the CDR3 is TGCGCCAGCCTATCTAGCGGGAGTTCCGCTGAGCAGTTCTTC.

In this sample, this clonotype turned up many times. The rearrangement joins TRBV9 to TRBJ2-1; 10 bases match TRBD2. Germline V gene lookup returns CDR1 SGDLS and CDR2 YYNGEE. The junction had 7 bases not matched to a gene; V was cut back by 0 bases and J by 7 bases. The CDR3 covers 16 residues. Written as DNA, the CDR3 is TGTGCCAGCAGCGTAGACCTAGCGGGGGCCATAAATGAGCAGTTCTTC. Protein product: CASSVDLAGAINEQFF.

The rearrangement joins TRBV20-1 to TRBJ1-2; 10 bases fit TRBD1. The CDR3 loop spans 15 amino acids. Germline CDR1 DFQATT, CDR2 SNEGSKA (reference sequence). The V and J ends lost 6 bases and 4 bases, in that order; junction bases with no gene match: 11. The CDR3 DNA reads TGCAGTGCGTGGGACAGGGGAGAAGCTCTCTATGGCTACACCTTC. Residues: CSAWDRGEALYGYTF.

This clonotype has just a few counts. The rearrangement links TRBV12-3 or TRBV12-4 to TRBJ1-5, with D possibly matching TRBD1 (6 bases). Deletions cut 6 bases from V and 0 bases from J, with 18 bases between. The CDR3 spans 17 residues. CDR3 protein: CASRSGQIQSSNQPQHF. DNA for the CDR3: TGTGCCAGCAGATCTGGACAGATACAAAGTAGCAATCAGCCCCAGCATTTT.

This clonotype was seen at least ten times. The chain couples TRBV5-1 to TRBJ2-2; maybe TRBD1 (5 bases). Germline V gives CDR1 SGHRS, CDR2 YFSETQ. This CDR3 spans 16 amino acids. V was shortened by 7 bases and J by 0 bases, with 16 bases between the two germline ends. CDR3: CASGANPFSNTGELFF. CDR3 DNA sequence: TGCGCCAGCGGGGCCAACCCCTTTTCGAACACCGGGGAGCTGTTTTTT.

This chain joins TRBV14 and TRBJ1-2; no clear D gene. Germline loops: CDR1 SGHDN, CDR2 FVKESK. V was clipped by 0 bases and J by 3 bases, with 11 bases between them. The CDR3 loop spans 15 amino acids. CDR3 protein: CASSQDFRADYGYTF. The CDR3 DNA sequence: TGTGCCAGCAGCCAAGATTTCCGGGCCGACTATGGCTACACCTTC.

This clonotype was observed a few times. This chain links TRBV7-8 with TRBJ1-3; D unresolved. The CDR3 length is 14 residues. Trimming stripped 4 bases from V and 3 bases from J, with 10 bases between. Per the germline V gene, CDR1 is SGHVS and CDR2 is FQNEAQ. CDR3 DNA sequence: TGTGCCAGCAGCTACGAGAGCAGTGGAAACACCATATATTTT. Protein: CASSYESSGNTIYF.

As to this clonotype: A junction boundary mismatches the germline segment, possibly from a read error. DNA of the CDR3: TGCGCCAACAGCTCCGACCAACCGACAGGAAGCACAGATACGCAGTATTTT. The encoded protein is CANSSDQPTGSTDTQYF. V and J are TRBV5-1 and TRBJ2-3; maybe TRBD1 (6 bases). CDR3 length: 17 amino acids. CDR1 is SGHRS and CDR2 is YFSETQ in the germline V gene. The whole variable domain, remainder taken from reference TRBV5-1 and TRBJ2-3, is KAGVTQTPRYLIKTRGQQVTLSCSPISGHRSVSWYQQTPGQGLQFLFEYFSETQRNKGNFPGRFSGRQFSNSRSEMNVSTLELGDSALYLCANSSDQPTGSTDTQYFGPGTRLTVL.